This T cell receptor beta chain was identified in a study of blood T cell repertoires in COVID-19. Study summary: COVID-19 samples collected from the United States, Italy and Spain covered acute and convalescent phases.

This CDR3 spans 14 amino acids. Trimming shortened V by 5 bases and J by 4 bases, and 14 bases separated the two germline ends. CDR1 MNHEY and CDR2 SMNVEV come from the germline V gene (reference sequence). The Seattle site enrolled patients during active infection and followed them longitudinally. In the authors' workflow: Amplification of reference gene primers was used by the study to estimate nucleated cell counts. Using immunoSEQ multiplex PCR, the repertoire was profiled, and TCRdb retains in-frame clones only, with some absent. V and J calls and clone size come straight from that table; D and trimming were deduced from the DNA. Among just over 300,000 clones, approximately 89% were seen once, and the ten largest hold roughly 1.9%.

Sequenced sample: peripheral blood. The clonotype was recovered from a woman aged 25 to 45 with COVID-19, enrolled during active disease. The chain recombines TRBV27 with TRBJ1-1; D might be TRBD1 (6 bases). For the CDR3, the DNA is TGTGCCAGCAGTCCTAGGGGGGGAGGCACTGAAGCTTTCTTT. Protein product: CASSPRGGGTEAFF.